Sequencing of this T cell receptor (beta chain) was carried out in a study of CD8 T cells in Susac syndrome. This clonotype was found once. CDR1 is MNHEY and CDR2 is SVGAGI in the germline V gene. This CDR3 has 14 residues. V was cut by 5 bases and J by 2 bases, with 9 bases left in between. When the RNA was reverse transcribed, random hexamers were used with an input of about 0.5 to 1 ug. TCR beta CDR3 was amplified by immunoSEQ multiplex PCR. This amplification extended across 54 Vbeta and 13 Jbeta segments. Each CDR3 protein gets one entry after TCRdb re-called the immunoSEQ multiplex PCR reads with MiXCR. The sample has about 150,000 distinct CDR3 sequences; about 94% are singletons.

This TCR was recovered from a human donor with multiple sclerosis. The sample taken for sequencing was CD8+ T cells from PBMCs. This chain uses TRBV6-5 with TRBJ2-2, with D uncertain. CDR3 region: CASSRTGNTGELFF. In nucleotides, the CDR3 is TGTGCCAGCAGTAGGACGGGCAACACCGGGGAGCTGTTTTTT.